This T cell receptor (beta chain) was sequenced during a study of T cell clones after liver transplantation. Clones were read by immunoSEQ multiplex PCR, and TCRdb kept only the in-frame ones, dropping some. The sample records some 1,300 clones, about 29% being singletons. TCRbeta sequences of proliferating CFSE-low MLR cells were labeled alloreactive. With 4 bases removed from V and 12 bases from J, the gap between germline ends came to 10 bases. Per germline, CDR1 SEHNR and CDR2 FQNEAQ (reference sequence). This CDR3 comprises 12 residues. In its sample, this clone ranks as medium-sized. Its antigen is not known.

The chain combines TRBV7-9 with TRBJ1-6; D call uncertain. The sequence came from a human patient who received a liver transplant. The graft donor may have contributed some T cells. Sequencing was carried out using CD8+ T cells from PBMCs cultured with third-party cells. CDR3: CASSSWRGPLHF. DNA for the CDR3: TGTGCCAGCAGCTCCTGGAGAGGACCCCTCCACTTT.